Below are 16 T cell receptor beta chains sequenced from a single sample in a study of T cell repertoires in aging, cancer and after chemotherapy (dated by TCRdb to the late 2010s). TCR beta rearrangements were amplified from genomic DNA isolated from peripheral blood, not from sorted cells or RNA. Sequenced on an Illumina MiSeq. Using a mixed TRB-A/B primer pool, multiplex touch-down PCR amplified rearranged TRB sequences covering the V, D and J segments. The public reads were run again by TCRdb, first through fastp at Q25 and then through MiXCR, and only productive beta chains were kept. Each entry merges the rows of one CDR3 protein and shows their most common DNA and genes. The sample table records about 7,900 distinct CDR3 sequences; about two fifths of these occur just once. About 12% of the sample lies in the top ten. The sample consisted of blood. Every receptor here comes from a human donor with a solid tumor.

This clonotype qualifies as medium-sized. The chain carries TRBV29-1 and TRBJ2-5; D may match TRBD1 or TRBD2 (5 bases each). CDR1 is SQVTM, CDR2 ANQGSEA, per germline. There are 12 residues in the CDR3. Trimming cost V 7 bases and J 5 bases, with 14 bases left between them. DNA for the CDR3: TGCAGCGCTGAGGGGAATGAGGAGACCCAGTACTTC. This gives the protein CSAEGNEETQYF.

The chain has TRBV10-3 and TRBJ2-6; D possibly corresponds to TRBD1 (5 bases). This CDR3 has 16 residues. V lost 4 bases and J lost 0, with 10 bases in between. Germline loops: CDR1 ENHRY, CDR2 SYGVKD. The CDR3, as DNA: TGTGCCATCAGTGGGAAAGACAGCTCTGGGGCCAACGTCCTGACTTTC. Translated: CAISGKDSSGANVLTF.

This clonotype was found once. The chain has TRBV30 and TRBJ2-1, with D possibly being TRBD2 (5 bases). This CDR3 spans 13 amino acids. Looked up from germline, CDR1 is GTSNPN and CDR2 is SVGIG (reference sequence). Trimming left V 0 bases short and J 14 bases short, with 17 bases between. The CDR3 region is CAWSVRVRGNEFF. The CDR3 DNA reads TGTGCCTGGAGTGTACGGGTCCGGGGTAATGAGTTCTTC.

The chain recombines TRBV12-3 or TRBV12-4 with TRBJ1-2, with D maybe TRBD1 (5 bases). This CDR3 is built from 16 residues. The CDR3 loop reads CASGSSTGHGRYGYTF. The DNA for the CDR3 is TGTGCTAGTGGTTCCTCTACAGGCCACGGACGATATGGCTACACCTTC.

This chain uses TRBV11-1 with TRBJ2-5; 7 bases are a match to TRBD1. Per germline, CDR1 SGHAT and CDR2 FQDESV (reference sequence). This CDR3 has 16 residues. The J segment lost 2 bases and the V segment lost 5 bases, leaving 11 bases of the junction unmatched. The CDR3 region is CASSLSSQGLQETQYF. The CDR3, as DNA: TGTGCCAGCAGCCTGAGTTCACAGGGGCTACAAGAGACCCAGTACTTC. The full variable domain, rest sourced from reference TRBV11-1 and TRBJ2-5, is EAEVAQSPRYKITEKSQAVAFWCDPISGHATLYWYRQILGQGPELLVQFQDESVVDDSQLPKDRFSAERLKGVDSTLKIQPAELGDSAMYLCASSLSSQGLQETQYFGPGTRLLVL.

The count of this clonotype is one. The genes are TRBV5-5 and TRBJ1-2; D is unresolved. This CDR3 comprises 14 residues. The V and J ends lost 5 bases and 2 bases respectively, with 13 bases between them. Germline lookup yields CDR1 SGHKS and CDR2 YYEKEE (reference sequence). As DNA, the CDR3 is TGTGCCAGCAGTTACTCAACCAGGAACTATGGCTACACCTTC. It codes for CASSYSTRNYGYTF. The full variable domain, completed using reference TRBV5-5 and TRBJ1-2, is DAGVTQSPTHLIKTRGQQVTLRCSPISGHKSVSWYQQVLGQGPQFIFQYYEKEERGRGNFPDRFSARQFPNYSSELNVNALLLGDSALYLCASSYSTRNYGYTFGSGTRLTVV.

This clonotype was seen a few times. The chain's CDR3 is CASSYRDSSYEQYF. DNA for the CDR3: TGTGCCAGCAGTTACCGGGACAGCTCCTACGAGCAGTACTTC. The rearrangement uses TRBV6-5 and TRBJ2-7; 7 bases are a match to TRBD1. The CDR3 runs 14 residues. The junction had 1 base not matched to a gene; V was cut back by 2 bases and J by 0 bases. Per germline, CDR1 MNHEY and CDR2 SVGAGI.

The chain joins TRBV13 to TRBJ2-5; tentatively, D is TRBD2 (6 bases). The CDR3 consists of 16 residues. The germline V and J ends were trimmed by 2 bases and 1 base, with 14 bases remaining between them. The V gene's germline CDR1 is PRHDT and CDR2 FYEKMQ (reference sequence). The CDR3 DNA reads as TGTGCCAGCAGCTTAAGACTCGCGGGGTTCCAAGAGACCCAGTACTTC. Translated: CASSLRLAGFQETQYF.

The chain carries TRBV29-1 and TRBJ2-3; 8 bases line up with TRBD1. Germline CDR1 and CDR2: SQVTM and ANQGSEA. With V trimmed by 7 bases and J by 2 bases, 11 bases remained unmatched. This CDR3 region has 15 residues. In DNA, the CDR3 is TGCAGCGCTAAAACCGGGACAGGATCCACAGATACGCAGTATTTT. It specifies CSAKTGTGSTDTQYF.

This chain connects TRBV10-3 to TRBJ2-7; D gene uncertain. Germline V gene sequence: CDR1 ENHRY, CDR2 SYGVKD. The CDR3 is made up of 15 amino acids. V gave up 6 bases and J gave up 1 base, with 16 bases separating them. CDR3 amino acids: CAISPVGSSSYEQYF. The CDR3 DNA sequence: TGTGCCATCAGCCCGGTCGGTTCGTCGTCCTACGAGCAGTACTTC.

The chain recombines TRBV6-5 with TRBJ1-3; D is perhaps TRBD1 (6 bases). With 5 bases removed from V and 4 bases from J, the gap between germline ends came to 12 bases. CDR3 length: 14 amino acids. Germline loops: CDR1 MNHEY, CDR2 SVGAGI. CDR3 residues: CASSEWGLGNTIYF. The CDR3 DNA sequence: TGTGCCAGCAGTGAATGGGGGCTAGGAAACACCATATATTTT.

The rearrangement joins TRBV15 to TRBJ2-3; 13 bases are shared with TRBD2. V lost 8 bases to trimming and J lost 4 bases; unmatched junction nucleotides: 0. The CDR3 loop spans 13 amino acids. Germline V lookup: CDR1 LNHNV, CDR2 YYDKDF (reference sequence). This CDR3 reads CATGLAGADTQYF. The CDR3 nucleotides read TGTGCCACCGGACTAGCGGGGGCAGATACGCAGTATTTT.

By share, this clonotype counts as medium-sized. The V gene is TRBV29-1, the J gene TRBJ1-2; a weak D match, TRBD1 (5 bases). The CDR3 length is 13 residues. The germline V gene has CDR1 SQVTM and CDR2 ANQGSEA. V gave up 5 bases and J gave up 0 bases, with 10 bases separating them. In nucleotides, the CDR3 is TGCAGCGTTCCTTCAGGGTCTAACTATGGCTACACCTTC. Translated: CSVPSGSNYGYTF.

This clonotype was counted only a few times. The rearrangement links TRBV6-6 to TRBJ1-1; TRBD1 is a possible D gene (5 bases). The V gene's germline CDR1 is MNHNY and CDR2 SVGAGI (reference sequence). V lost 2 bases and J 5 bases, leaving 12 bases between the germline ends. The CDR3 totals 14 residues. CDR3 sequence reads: CASSYAGKETEAFF. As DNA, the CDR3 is TGTGCCAGCAGTTACGCAGGGAAGGAAACTGAAGCTTTCTTT.

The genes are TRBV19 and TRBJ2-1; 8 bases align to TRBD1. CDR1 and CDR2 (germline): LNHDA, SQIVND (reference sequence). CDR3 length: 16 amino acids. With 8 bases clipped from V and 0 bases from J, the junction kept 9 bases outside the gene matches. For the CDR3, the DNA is TGTGCCAGTGGACCATACAGGGGGAGCTCCTACAATGAGCAGTTCTTC. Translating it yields CASGPYRGSSYNEQFF. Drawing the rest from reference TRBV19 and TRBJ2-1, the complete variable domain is DGGITQSPKYLFRKEGQNVTLSCEQNLNHDAMYWYRQDPGQGLRLIYYSQIVNDFQKGDIAEGYSVSREKKESFPLTVTSAQKNPTAFYLCASGPYRGSSYNEQFFGPGTRLTVL.

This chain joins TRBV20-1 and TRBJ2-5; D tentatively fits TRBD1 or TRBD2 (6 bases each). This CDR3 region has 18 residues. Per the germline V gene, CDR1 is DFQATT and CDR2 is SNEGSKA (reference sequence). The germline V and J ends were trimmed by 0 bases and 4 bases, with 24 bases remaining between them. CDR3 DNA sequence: TGCAGTGCTAGAGATGAGGGGGGAGTTGGGGGCGGGATAGAGACCCAGTACTTC. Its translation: CSARDEGGVGGGIETQYF.